The T cell receptor (beta chain) under discussion was sequenced for a study of regulatory T cells in long-lasting Graves disease. Assembly of TCR beta libraries relied on iRepertoire HTBI primers together with Arm-PCR of CDR3 regions. TCRdb ran MiXCR on the multiplex PCR reads and lists one entry per CDR3 protein. In the table there are roughly 500,000 distinct CDR3 sequences, 22% of which are singletons. Trimming left V 5 bases short and J 0 bases short, with 18 bases between. The CDR3 has 17 amino acids. Germline loops: CDR1 MDHEN, CDR2 SYDVKM. Noted time point: persistent/refractory GD, antithyroid drugs over 5 years with positive TRAb. From RNA extracted from PBMCs, the TCR library was made.

The TCR originated in a female donor with Graves disease. The J gene is TRBJ2-3, the V gene TRBV28; tentatively, D is TRBD2 (6 bases). Sequenced here: peripheral blood mononuclear cells (PBMCs), sampled when the disease was refractory, from a patient treated with antithyroid drugs. The chain's CDR3 is CASSQRVWTTSTDTQYF. CDR3 nucleotide sequence: TGTGCCAGCAGTCAACGCGTTTGGACTACTAGCACAGATACGCAGTATTTT.